The entry that follows covers one T cell receptor beta chain sequence. Its specificity is unknown. Germline CDR1 and CDR2: DFQATT and SNEGSKA (reference sequence). The CDR3 is 15 amino acids. J was trimmed by 6 bases and V by 3 bases; bases with no gene match: 6. Using its own MiXCR run on the multiplex PCR reads, TCRdb lists one record per CDR3 protein. The sample lists around 13,000 distinct CDR3 sequences, approximately 70% occurring once. These data belong to a study of breast tumors, draining lymph nodes, adjacent tissues. Study-level results: That most tumor T cells come from lymph nodes remained unproven. Most tumor T cells seemingly derive from lymph node, then expand in tumor.

The chain combines TRBV20-1 with TRBJ2-3; TRBD2 matches 13 bases. This TCR was sampled from a female donor with breast cancer. Some clones in this sample may be carry-over from other donors' samples. The sequencing sample was made of tumor-adjacent breast tissue. Written as DNA, the CDR3 is TGCAGTGCTAGCGCCCCGACTAGCGGGAGGGATACGCAGTATTTT. Protein: CSASAPTSGRDTQYF.